The source of this T cell receptor (beta chain) is a study of Ad26.COV2.S vaccination and SARS-CoV-2 variants. Across the whole study: Donor got 5x10^10 or 1x10^11 viral particles of Ad26.COV2.S. Notes on the study in general: In TCR breadth and depth analyses, total T cell responses may have been underestimated. Placebo recipients and vaccine recipients were similar in non-spike TCR breadth.

As concerns this clone: Its matching antigen is unknown.

CDR3 length equals 15 residues. Germline CDR1 and CDR2: SGDLS and YYNGEE. V shed 3 bases, J shed 0 bases, and the junction held 2 bases outside the gene matches. Here immunoSEQ multiplex PCR was the method, and the copy in TCRdb shows in-frame clones only, minus some. The sample lists about 420,000 clones; approximately 87% were seen once. The treatment is: roughly 18 received Ad26.COV2.S at low or high dose, single or two shots; a few received placebo; per-sample allocation not given. Collection of the samples took place on day 63 after the first injection of vaccine or placebo. Vaccination used an Ad26 vector expressing Wuhan-strain SARS-CoV-2 spike.

This material consisted of peripheral blood, taken in a trial of Ad26.COV2.S vaccine versus placebo. The chain links TRBV9 to TRBJ1-5, with 8 positions matching TRBD1. The TCR sequence derives from a person aged 18-65 years who received the Ad26.COV2.S COVID-19 vaccine or a placebo. The CDR3 here is CASSGQGNSNQPQHF. CDR3 nucleotides: TGTGCCAGCAGCGGACAGGGGAATAGCAATCAGCCCCAGCATTTT.